This TCR beta chain comes out of a study of PD-L1 blockade in urothelial cancer. About the research overall: Intravenous atezolizumab, 1,200 mg every 3 weeks, was begun by patients in the mid-2010s.

Only in-frame clones appear in the TCRdb table, and some are missing; sequencing was by immunoSEQ multiplex PCR. The sample consists of about 29,000 clones, over 75% of them appearing once. Broader study findings: Clones that were tumor-associated expanded more in the blood of durable-benefit patients at 3 weeks.

With respect to this clone: Its target is not known.

This CDR3 region has 15 residues. Trimming at V came to 1 base and at J to 5 bases, leaving 4 bases not matched to a gene. Germline CDR1 reads SGHVS; CDR2 reads FQNEAQ. This TCR was sampled from a man aged 45-65 years with urothelial cancer. V gene TRBV7-8 combines with J gene TRBJ1-5; 8 bases map to TRBD1. Specimen: PBMCs, collected around atezolizumab (anti-PD-L1) treatment. In nucleotides, the CDR3 is TGTGCCAGCAGCTTAGGGACAGGGACGGATCAGCCCCAGCATTTT. Protein sequence: CASSLGTGTDQPQHF. The complete variable domain, with remaining parts taken from reference TRBV7-8 and TRBJ1-5, reads GAGVSQSPRYKVAKRGQDVALRCDPISGHVSLFWYQQALGQGPEFLTYFQNEAQLDKSGLPSDRFFAERPEGSVSTLKIQRTQQEDSAVYLCASSLGTGTDQPQHFGDGTRLSIL.